This T cell receptor (beta chain) is drawn from a study of cytomegalovirus exposure and HLA in healthy donors. The PCR contained 60 Vbeta and 13 Jbeta primers. TCRdb's table, derived via immunoSEQ multiplex PCR, lists solely in-frame clones and lacks some. Counted here are around 140,000 clones, 82% occurring once; the ten biggest clones make up roughly 1.9%. Between the trimmed V and J ends, which lost 3 bases and 3 bases, there was a span of 10 bases. The CDR3 consists of 14 residues. Germline loops: CDR1 SNHLY, CDR2 FYNNEI. Study results and caveats: The number of N-insertions in an Asian-associated ancestry cluster was reportedly below the approximately 600-donor mean in a later analysis.

Comments on this clone: Its specificity is unknown.

The chain employs TRBV2 and TRBJ2-3; perhaps TRBD2 as D (5 bases). The source of this sequence is a woman in her forties in good health and CMV-seronegative. The sample consisted of PBMCs. Here the CDR3 reads CASSDWRGTDTQYF. The CDR3, as DNA: TGTGCCAGCAGTGATTGGAGAGGGACAGATACGCAGTATTTT. The whole variable domain, remainder taken from reference TRBV2 and TRBJ2-3, is EPEVTQTPSHQVTQMGQEVILRCVPISNHLYFYWYRQILGQKVEFLVSFYNNEISEKSEIFDDQFSVERPDGSNFTLKIRSTKLEDSAMYFCASSDWRGTDTQYFGPGTRLTVL.